These 20 T cell receptor beta chains were all obtained from the same sample, sequenced in a study of radiation and T cells in renal cell carcinoma. The repertoire was sequenced with immunoSEQ multiplex PCR; TCRdb's copy has only in-frame clones and lacks some. The repertoire holds more than 140,000 clones, with 83% as singletons. The time point here: baseline pretreatment blood. The treatment here: 15 Gy SBRT to primary tumor, nephrectomy 4 weeks later. Source: blood, taken from a patient whose treatment included radiotherapy and nephrectomy. These receptors originate from a woman aged 50 to 65 with renal cell carcinoma.

As for this clone: Other DNA sequences of this sample code for an identical CDR3. The rearrangement uses TRBV6-5 and TRBJ2-7; 10 nucleotides align to TRBD1. CDR1 and CDR2 (germline): MNHEY, SVGAGI. This CDR3 contains 14 residues. V gave up 6 bases and J gave up 4 bases; unmatched junction bases: 6. The CDR3: CASSRDRGRYEQYF. The CDR3 region has the DNA TGTGCCAGCAGCCGCGACAGGGGGCGGTACGAGCAGTACTTC.

The chain combines TRBV10-1 with TRBJ1-1; perhaps TRBD1 as D (6 bases). V lost 5 bases and J lost 0, with 19 bases in between. Germline CDR1 WNHNN, CDR2 SYGVQD (reference sequence). The CDR3 is 17 residues long. CDR3 nucleotide sequence: TGCGCCAGCAGTCCTTTCAGGGGCGAAAGCATGAACACTGAAGCTTTCTTT. This encodes CASSPFRGESMNTEAFF.

V usage is TRBV30 and J usage is TRBJ1-5, with 7 bases fitting TRBD1. The CDR3 has 14 amino acids. The V and J ends lost 3 bases and 3 bases, in that order; junction bases with no gene match: 5. Germline-derived CDR1 and CDR2 are GTSNPN and SVGIG (reference sequence). In nucleotides, the CDR3 is TGTGCCTGGAGCGGAGGACAGGACAATCAGCCCCAGCATTTT. This translates into CAWSGGQDNQPQHF.

The chain joins TRBV5-4 to TRBJ2-7; 7 positions match TRBD1. Germline CDR1 reads SGHNT; CDR2 reads YYREEE (reference sequence). Trimming took 4 bases from V and 5 from J; bases not matched to a gene: 15. This CDR3 spans 16 amino acids. CDR3 nucleotide sequence: TGTGCCAGCAGCGCCGGCCTCGACAGGGAGAGGAACGAGCAGTACTTC. It encodes CASSAGLDRERNEQYF. The full variable domain, rest sourced from reference TRBV5-4 and TRBJ2-7, is ETGVTQSPTHLIKTRGQQVTLRCSSQSGHNTVSWYQQALGQGPQFIFQYYREEENGRGNFPPRFSGLQFPNYSSELNVNALELDDSALYLCASSAGLDRERNEQYFGPGTRLTVT.

The chain combines TRBV14 with TRBJ2-5, with D unresolved. Per the germline V gene, CDR1 is SGHDN and CDR2 is FVKESK. This CDR3 comprises 14 residues. The germline V and J ends were trimmed by 4 bases and 4 bases, with 13 bases remaining between them. The DNA of the CDR3 is TGTGCCAGCAGCCTTCTTCTCGGCGTAGAGACCCAGTACTTC. The encoded protein is CASSLLLGVETQYF.

The CDR3 spells CASPGLGVNTEAFF. CDR3 nucleotide sequence: TGTGCCAGCCCGGGCCTGGGAGTGAACACTGAAGCTTTCTTT. The genes are TRBV6-1 and TRBJ1-1; D uncertain. Between the trimmed V and J ends, which lost 8 bases and 0 bases, there was a span of 13 bases. The CDR3 runs to 14 residues. Germline V gives CDR1 MNHNS, CDR2 SASEGT.

CDR3 protein: CASSPRDRGYGYTF. The CDR3 region has the DNA TGTGCCAGCAGCCCCCGGGACAGGGGCTATGGCTACACCTTC. The gene calls are TRBV7-2 and TRBJ1-2; 10 nucleotides match TRBD1. Per germline, CDR1 SGHTA and CDR2 FQGNSA. The length of the CDR3 is 14 residues. The V gene end was trimmed by 5 bases and the J gene end by 4 bases; junction bases not matched to a gene: 4.

Remarks on this clone: Since the CDR3 does not end with the conserved phenylalanine or tryptophan, this likely comes from a read error. V and J are TRBV5-1 and TRBJ1-2, with 7 bases fitting TRBD1. There are 14 residues in the CDR3. The V gene's germline CDR1 is SGHRS and CDR2 YFSETQ. V lost 1 base, J lost 5 bases, and 5 bases stayed unmatched. For the CDR3, the DNA is TGCGCCAGCAGCTTGCTACAGGGGATTTATGGCTACACCCTC. It is translated as CASSLLQGIYGYTL.

The rearrangement joins TRBV4-2 to TRBJ1-1; D gene uncertain. The CDR3 runs 15 residues. The germline V and J ends were trimmed by 4 bases and 0 bases, with 12 bases remaining between them. From germline, CDR1 is LGHNA and CDR2 YNFKEQ. CDR3 DNA sequence: TGTGCCAGCAGCCCGAGGGAGGACCTGAACACTGAAGCTTTCTTT. Protein: CASSPREDLNTEAFF.

In the case of this clone: At one end, the junction sequence differs from germline, possibly due to a read error. The rearrangement joins TRBV7-2 to TRBJ1-6; 8 bases map to TRBD1. In germline, CDR1 is SGHTA, CDR2 FQGNSA. The CDR3 is 14 amino acids. The CDR3 DNA reads TGTGCCAGCAGCATAGACAGGGGTAATTCCCCCCTCCACTTT. Residues: CASSIDRGNSPLHF.

This chain joins TRBV9 and TRBJ2-5; 7 bases match TRBD2. This CDR3 has 15 residues. Germline trimming cut 2 bases from V and 4 bases from J; bases unmatched to any gene: 8. Looked up from germline, CDR1 is SGDLS and CDR2 is YYNGEE. CDR3 DNA: TGTGCCAGCAGCGTTTCAGGGAGGGGCCCAGAGACCCAGTACTTC. It yields the protein CASSVSGRGPETQYF.

V usage is TRBV7-8 and J usage is TRBJ1-6; no clear D gene. This CDR3 is 14 amino acids long. From germline, CDR1 is SGHVS and CDR2 FQNEAQ. Trimming removed 4 bases at V and 6 bases at J, with 10 bases between. Here the CDR3 DNA reads TGTGCCAGCAGCTCGGGCGTGGGTAATTCACCCCTCCACTTT. Protein: CASSSGVGNSPLHF.

The J gene is TRBJ1-1, the V gene TRBV7-2; D not resolved. Trimming shortened V by 2 bases and J by 1 base, and 8 bases separated the two germline ends. This CDR3 has 14 amino acids. Germline CDR1 SGHTA, CDR2 FQGNSA. CDR3 coding DNA: TGTGCCAGCAGCTTATCATTGCAGAACACTGAAGCTTTCTTT. Residues: CASSLSLQNTEAFF.

The CDR3 coding sequence is TGTGCCAGCAGCTGGCAGGGAGTAGGAGCCAAAAACATTCAGTACTTC. This gives the protein CASSWQGVGAKNIQYF. This rearrangement joins TRBV5-6 to TRBJ2-4, with D perhaps TRBD1 or TRBD2 (5 bases each). Trimming removed 3 bases from V and 0 bases from J, with 13 bases in between. The CDR3 has 16 amino acids. In germline, CDR1 is SGHDT, CDR2 YYEEEE.

This chain uses TRBV6-1 with TRBJ2-3; either TRBD1 or TRBD2 may supply D (5 bases each). Germline assignment: CDR1 MNHNS and CDR2 SASEGT. The V end was cut by 2 bases, the J end by 2 bases, with 17 bases between. CDR3 length equals 17 residues. CDR3 region: CASSESTGTDFTDTQYF. CDR3 in DNA: TGTGCCAGCAGTGAATCCACGGGGACGGATTTCACAGATACGCAGTATTTT.

This clone came up once. V and J are TRBV5-1 and TRBJ2-1, with 13 bases identical to TRBD2. After removal of 3 bases from V and 8 bases from J, the junction contained 8 bases not matched to a gene. Germline lookup yields CDR1 SGHRS and CDR2 YFSETQ. CDR3 size: 16 residues. The CDR3 DNA reads as TGCGCCAGCAGCTGGGGGACTAGCGGGGCCCCCCATGAGCAGTTCTTC. It yields the protein CASSWGTSGAPHEQFF.

The gene calls are TRBV6-1 and TRBJ2-3; D not resolved. The germline V gene has CDR1 MNHNS and CDR2 SASEGT. V lost 5 bases to trimming and J lost 4 bases, with 10 bases between them. The CDR3 consists of 13 residues. The CDR3 region is CASSINPPDTQYF. CDR3 nucleotides: TGTGCCAGCAGTATTAACCCCCCAGATACGCAGTATTTT.

The chain employs TRBV29-1 and TRBJ1-3; D is unclear. The V gene's germline CDR1 is SQVTM and CDR2 ANQGSEA. The CDR3 has 12 amino acids. Trimming stripped 4 bases from V and 2 bases from J, with 6 bases between. The CDR3 nucleotides read TGCAGCGTTGTTCTACCTGGAAACACCATATATTTT. This encodes CSVVLPGNTIYF. Supplemented by reference TRBV29-1 and TRBJ1-3, the full variable domain reads SAVISQKPSRDICQRGTSLTIQCQVDSQVTMMFWYRQQPGQSLTLIATANQGSEATYESGFVIDKFPISRPNLTFSTLTVSNMSPEDSSIYLCSVVLPGNTIYFGEGSWLTVV.

The rearrangement links TRBV19 to TRBJ2-3; 7 positions match TRBD2. The CDR3 consists of 16 residues. Germline CDR1 LNHDA, CDR2 SQIVND (reference sequence). Losses at the gene ends were 5 bases for V and 0 bases for J; bases not matched to a gene: 8. CDR3 DNA: TGTGCCAGTAGTGTCGGGACTACCTCTAGCACAGATACGCAGTATTTT. Protein product: CASSVGTTSSTDTQYF.

The chain has TRBV4-1 and TRBJ1-2; 7 nucleotides match TRBD1. Germline V gene data show CDR1 as MGHRA and CDR2 as YSYEKL. The CDR3 has 13 amino acids. V gave up 1 base and J gave up 8 bases; unmatched junction bases: 4. The CDR3 DNA reads TGCGCCAGCAGCCAAGGCCAGGGGGAAGGCTACACCTTC. Translation gives CASSQGQGEGYTF.